The clone carrying this T cell receptor (beta chain) showed up many times. The antigen is not known. The data stem from a study of T-cell reconstitution after alpha-beta-depleted transplantation in children. Unique molecular identifiers tagged the TCRbeta library. One entry per CDR3 protein results from TCRdb running MiXCR on the PCR reads. The table lists about 300,000 distinct CDR3 sequences, around 9.1% of them singletons. Study-wide findings and caveats: Certain patients had high TCRbeta diversity at day 60, and it came from recipient T cells and thymic progenitors that survived. Newly produced T cells mostly accounted for T-cell counts and diversity one year post-transplant. Alpha-beta T cells about two months after transplant reportedly derived from several hundred expanded graft clones.

This CDR3 region has 15 residues. V shed 1 base, J shed 7 bases, and the junction held 3 bases outside the gene matches. CDR1 SGHVS and CDR2 FQNEAQ come from the germline V gene. The chain employs TRBV7-8 and TRBJ2-1; TRBD2 matches 11 bases. The sequence was obtained from a boy under two years old with acute myeloid leukemia, due to receive a stem cell transplant. The sequences come from PBMCs, collected before TCRalphabeta/CD19-depleted stem cell transplant. This CDR3 is CASSLVSGGANEQFF. CDR3 DNA sequence: TGTGCCAGCAGCTTAGTTAGCGGGGGGGCTAATGAGCAGTTCTTC.